This T cell receptor (beta chain) was captured by sequencing in a study of control samples from healthy donors and cancer patients. Clones were read by immunoSEQ multiplex PCR, and TCRdb kept only the in-frame ones, dropping some. The data show 90,000 to 95,000 clones, around four fifths seen once. V dropped 4 bases and J dropped 2; count of bases not matched to a gene: 4. The CDR3 length is 14 residues. Germline CDR1 reads SGHVS; CDR2 reads FNYEAQ. This clonotype was sampled from a man aged 30-40 years in good health. The chain carries TRBV7-6 and TRBJ1-1; 7 bases are shared with TRBD1. Sequenced: blood. CDR3 sequence: CASSSGTANTEAFF. As DNA, the CDR3 is TGTGCCAGCAGCTCCGGGACAGCAAACACTGAAGCTTTCTTT.